This TCR beta chain was found in a study of blood T cell repertoires in COVID-19. Study-wide background: COVID-19 samples, acute and convalescent, were from the United States, Italy and Spain.

Source study methods: Quantification of nucleated cells was approximated via reference gene primer amplification. Clones were read by immunoSEQ multiplex PCR, and TCRdb kept only the in-frame ones, dropping some. V, J and clone size are taken as reported in that table, and D and trimming were inferred from the DNA itself. The sample includes 130,000 to 150,000 clones, 70% to 90% seen only once; the top ten take 8%. Seattle-derived patients entered the study during active infection and were followed longitudinally. Trimming removed 2 bases from V and 5 bases from J; junction bases left unmatched: 18. CDR1 and CDR2 (germline): LNHDA, SQIVND (reference sequence). CDR3 size: 19 residues.

Specimen: peripheral blood. The chain couples TRBV19 to TRBJ2-1; TRBD1 aligns across 7 bases. This clonotype originated in a woman between 55 and 75 years old with COVID-19, enrolled during active disease. CDR3 amino acids: CASSISTSRGRGPDNEQFF. DNA for the CDR3: TGTGCCAGTAGTATATCTACCTCACGGGGAAGGGGGCCAGACAATGAGCAGTTCTTC.